These 18 T cell receptor beta chains share one sample of origin, sequenced in a study of T-cell memory formation after mild COVID-19. TCRdb fed the 5' RACE reads into MiXCR, producing one record per CDR3 protein. The repertoire has about 110,000 distinct CDR3 sequences, around an eighth of them found once; the top ten carry 39%. Sequences were obtained from PBMCs or a T cell subset sorted from them (not recorded which). Receptor source: a man between 18 and 29 years old who had mild COVID-19 (a few samples of this study predate the infection). Cell type and time point are not known.

This clonotype has only a few counts. The chain joins TRBV9 to TRBJ2-7; no reliable D call. CDR3 size: 14 residues. Germline V gene sequence: CDR1 SGDLS, CDR2 YYNGEE. Trimming left V 0 bases short and J 2 bases short, with 9 bases between. CDR3 loop: CASSVAGNAYEQYF. CDR3 in DNA: TGTGCCAGCAGCGTAGCTGGCAACGCCTACGAGCAGTACTTC.

This clonotype was found many times. The rearrangement joins TRBV4-1 to TRBJ2-5; no clear D. V was trimmed by 2 bases and J by 1 base, leaving 11 bases between them. Germline loops: CDR1 MGHRA, CDR2 YSYEKL. CDR3 length: 15 amino acids. CDR3 amino acids: CASSQRHGGQETQYF. The DNA of the CDR3 is TGCGCCAGCAGCCAAAGACATGGCGGCCAAGAGACCCAGTACTTC.

Only a few counts were recorded for this clonotype. V is TRBV4-3 and J is TRBJ2-1, with TRBD2 as a possible D gene (6 bases). Germline lookup yields CDR1 LGHNA and CDR2 YSLEER. The germline V and J ends were trimmed by 4 bases and 4 bases, with 8 bases remaining between them. This CDR3 has 13 residues. CDR3 residues: CASSPGTYNEQFF. In DNA form, the CDR3 reads TGCGCCAGCAGCCCGGGGACTTACAATGAGCAGTTCTTC.

This clonotype was counted ten times or more. This chain joins TRBV5-8 and TRBJ2-3, with D possibly matching TRBD1 (5 bases). Germline-derived CDR1 and CDR2 are SGHTS and YDEGEE. The ends were cut back, 3 bases at V and 0 bases at J, with 14 bases in the middle. CDR3 length equals 16 residues. The CDR3 coding sequence is TGTGCCAGCAGCTCCCCCGACAGATTCAGCACAGATACGCAGTATTTT. This codes for CASSSPDRFSTDTQYF.

This clonotype was found a few times. The V gene is TRBV12-3 or TRBV12-4, the J gene TRBJ1-2; no clear D gene. V was shortened by 6 bases and J by 2 bases, with 10 bases between the two germline ends. The CDR3 covers 13 residues. CDR3 bases: TGTGCCAGCAGCCTTCCGGGAAACTATGGCTACACCTTC. It yields the protein CASSLPGNYGYTF.

This clonotype was detected ten times or more. The rearrangement uses TRBV6-5 and TRBJ1-1; weak D call: TRBD1 (5 bases). The ends were cut back, 6 bases at V and 4 bases at J, with 15 bases in the middle. The CDR3 extends over 14 amino acids. CDR1 MNHEY and CDR2 SVGAGI come from the germline V gene. The CDR3 is CASSSPGQGTEAFF. Written as DNA, the CDR3 is TGTGCCAGCAGCTCCCCAGGGCAGGGCACTGAAGCTTTCTTT.

This sequence joins TRBV12-3 or TRBV12-4 and TRBJ2-3; 16 bases agree with TRBD2. The CDR3 is 17 residues long. The V gene end was trimmed by 7 bases and the J gene end by 4 bases; junction bases not matched to a gene: 8. The CDR3 bases are TGTGCCAGCAATTCCGACGGGACTAGCGGGGGGGCAGATACGCAGTATTTT. The encoded protein is CASNSDGTSGGADTQYF.

V and J are TRBV6-2 or TRBV6-3 and TRBJ2-3; TRBD2 matches 7 bases. V lost 4 bases and J lost 0; bases outside the gene matches: 1. The CDR3 loop spans 14 amino acids. CDR1 MNHEY and CDR2 SVGEGT come from the germline V gene. The CDR3 DNA follows: TGTGCCAGCAGTTCGGGACTAAGCACAGATACGCAGTATTTT. Amino acids: CASSSGLSTDTQYF.

V gene TRBV5-1 combines with J gene TRBJ1-2; 7 bases are shared with TRBD1. V shed 2 bases, J shed 0 bases, and the junction held 1 base outside the gene matches. From germline, CDR1 is SGHRS and CDR2 YFSETQ. The CDR3 sequence is 14 residues long. The CDR3, as DNA: TGCGCCAGCAGCTTCAGGGGGGCTAACTATGGCTACACCTTC. This encodes CASSFRGANYGYTF.

The chain employs TRBV6-2 or TRBV6-3 and TRBJ2-2; D is undetermined. Germline V CDR1 and CDR2: MNHEY, SVGEGT. This CDR3 region has 13 residues. The V end lost 5 bases, the J end lost 6 bases, and 10 bases lay between the germline ends. The CDR3 sequence: CASSLHMAGELFF. The CDR3 DNA reads TGTGCCAGCAGTCTACATATGGCCGGGGAGCTGTTTTTT.

The chain couples TRBV4-1 to TRBJ2-5; 12 nucleotides match TRBD2. The CDR3 contains 16 residues. Germline trimming cut 0 bases from V and 5 bases from J; bases unmatched to any gene: 4. Germline V gene lookup returns CDR1 MGHRA and CDR2 YSYEKL. CDR3 in amino acids: CASSQDPLAGGETQYF. In DNA form, the CDR3 reads TGCGCCAGCAGCCAAGACCCACTAGCGGGGGGTGAGACCCAGTACTTC.

The chain carries TRBV6-2 or TRBV6-3 and TRBJ2-1; 8 bases agree with TRBD1. This CDR3 has 14 amino acids. Germline V gene data show CDR1 as MNHEY and CDR2 as SVGEGT. V trimming: 7 bases; J trimming: 4 bases; junction bases outside the gene matches: 6. CDR3 bases: TGTGCCAGCAATACGGACAGGGTATACAATGAGCAGTTCTTC. Its protein product is CASNTDRVYNEQFF.

The rearrangement links TRBV18 to TRBJ2-1, with D uncertain. Per germline, CDR1 KGHSH and CDR2 LQKENI. The CDR3 has 15 amino acids. The V end was cut by 2 bases, the J end by 0 bases, with 8 bases between. CDR3: CASSPAESSYNEQFF. The DNA of the CDR3 is TGTGCCAGCTCACCAGCGGAGAGCTCCTACAATGAGCAGTTCTTC. Looking up the rest from reference TRBV18 and TRBJ2-1 gives the full variable domain: NAGVMQNPRHLVRRRGQEARLRCSPMKGHSHVYWYRQLPEEGLKFMVYLQKENIIDESGMPKERFSAEFPKEGPSILRIQQVVRGDSAAYFCASSPAESSYNEQFFGPGTRLTVL.

J is TRBJ2-1 and V is TRBV29-1, with 7 bases matching TRBD1. In germline, CDR1 is SQVTM, CDR2 ANQGSEA. The CDR3 covers 14 residues. V was pared by 6 bases and J by 7 bases, with 12 bases of the junction left unmatched. The CDR3 spells CSVLQGILGNEQFF. CDR3 DNA: TGCAGCGTACTACAGGGGATCCTAGGGAATGAGCAGTTCTTC.

The table lists this clonotype with a few counts. This chain joins TRBV6-2 or TRBV6-3 and TRBJ2-7; TRBD2 is a possible D gene (6 bases). The germline V and J ends were trimmed by 3 bases and 3 bases, with 15 bases remaining between them. CDR3 length equals 15 residues. Per the germline V gene, CDR1 is MNHEY and CDR2 is SVGEGT. The CDR3 bases are TGTGCCAGCAGTTATCCGGGAGAAGACCGCTACGAGCAGTACTTC. Encoded protein: CASSYPGEDRYEQYF.

This chain connects TRBV27 to TRBJ2-3; 7 bases align to TRBD2. Germline assignment: CDR1 MNHEY and CDR2 SMNVEV (reference sequence). Unmatched junction bases numbered 2, after V lost 2 bases and J lost 0 bases. CDR3 length: 15 residues. The CDR3 sequence: CASSLTSASTDTQYF. CDR3 nucleotides: TGTGCCAGCAGTTTAACTAGCGCCAGCACAGATACGCAGTATTTT.

In this sample, this clonotype turned up a few times. This chain joins TRBV4-1 and TRBJ2-7; TRBD2 aligns across 10 bases. The CDR3 extends over 17 amino acids. Trimming at V came to 1 base and at J to 4 bases, leaving 10 bases not matched to a gene. From germline, CDR1 is MGHRA and CDR2 YSYEKL. CDR3 residues: CASSQVHLAGDTYEQYV. Here the CDR3 DNA reads TGCGCCAGCAGCCAAGTCCACCTAGCGGGGGACACATACGAGCAGTACGTC.

In its sample, this clonotype was seen many times. The J gene is TRBJ1-2, the V gene TRBV9; 7 positions agree with TRBD1. Unmatched junction bases numbered 5, after V lost 0 bases and J lost 0 bases. The germline CDR1 and CDR2 sequences are SGDLS and YYNGEE. This CDR3 is built from 16 residues. CDR3 DNA sequence: TGTGCCAGCAGCGTAGACAACAGGGGTGCTAACTATGGCTACACCTTC. As protein: CASSVDNRGANYGYTF.